A single sample is the source of the 7 T cell receptor beta chains below, sequenced in a study of blood T cells in healthy people across ages. Alongside a J-beta primer mix, a sample-barcoded 5' primer served in a second PCR lasting about 7 to 12 cycles. Via MiXCR, TCRdb re-called the 5' RACE reads, giving one row per CDR3 protein. In the table there are hundreds of thousands of distinct CDR3 sequences, approximately 53% of which are singletons. Specimen: blood. All receptors come from a man at least 80 years old in good health.

The rearrangement uses TRBV29-1 and TRBJ1-4, with D possibly matching TRBD1 (5 bases). Germline loops: CDR1 SQVTM, CDR2 ANQGSEA. CDR3 length equals 12 residues. Deletions cut 7 bases from V and 7 bases from J, with 13 bases between. CDR3 nucleotides: TGCAGCGCCAGGGCCCTAGGTGAAAAACTGTTTTTT. The encoded protein is CSARALGEKLFF.

This rearrangement joins TRBV6-5 to TRBJ2-7; 10 nucleotides line up with TRBD1. Germline V gene lookup returns CDR1 MNHEY and CDR2 SVGAGI. The CDR3 totals 16 residues. V shed 0 bases and J 2 bases; nucleotides not matched to a gene: 4. The CDR3 loop reads CASSYSSGTGAYEQYF. The CDR3 DNA is TGTGCCAGCAGTTACTCAAGCGGGACAGGGGCCTACGAGCAGTACTTC.

DNA for the CDR3: TGCAGCGTTGGTGCACGGGGGGCAACTAATGAAAAACTGTTTTTT. Amino acid sequence: CSVGARGATNEKLFF. This chain links TRBV29-1 with TRBJ1-4; tentatively, D is TRBD1 (5 bases). V lost 4 bases and J 0 bases, leaving 12 bases between the germline ends. This CDR3 comprises 15 residues. The germline V gene has CDR1 SQVTM and CDR2 ANQGSEA. Full variable domain (rest looked up from reference TRBV29-1 and TRBJ1-4): SAVISQKPSRDICQRGTSLTIQCQVDSQVTMMFWYRQQPGQSLTLIATANQGSEATYESGFVIDKFPISRPNLTFSTLTVSNMSPEDSSIYLCSVGARGATNEKLFFGSGTQLSVL.

This clonotype is a singleton in its sample. Written as DNA, the CDR3 is TGCGCCAGCAGCCAAGATGAATGGAGCGGGAGGGCCGACCACACCGGGGAGCTGTTTTTT. This gives the protein CASSQDEWSGRADHTGELFF. The chain is built from TRBV4-1 and TRBJ2-2; the match to TRBD2 covers 10 bases. The CDR3 covers 20 residues. J lost 3 bases, V lost 0 bases, and 13 bases had no gene match. Per the germline V gene, CDR1 is MGHRA and CDR2 is YSYEKL.

This sequence joins TRBV5-5 and TRBJ2-1; either TRBD1 or TRBD2 may supply D (5 bases each). Germline CDR1 is SGHKS and CDR2 is YYEKEE (reference sequence). Trimming took off 3 bases at V and 2 bases at J, with 12 bases between the two ends. CDR3 length equals 15 residues. The CDR3 loop is CASSSEGSAYNEQFF. In DNA form, the CDR3 reads TGTGCCAGCAGCTCTGAGGGGAGTGCCTACAATGAGCAGTTCTTC.

CDR3: CASSQEAQLISYNEQYF. CDR3 nucleotides: TGTGCCAGCAGCCAAGAGGCCCAGCTGATAAGCTACAATGAGCAGTACTTC. The gene calls are TRBV14 and TRBJ2-1; no firm D call. The closer fit of TRBJ2-7 to the DNA end suggests the J call may be wrong. The CDR3 consists of 17 residues. Germline values: CDR1 SGHDN, CDR2 FVKESK.

This clonotype was seen more than once but under ten times. The chain carries TRBV20-1 and TRBJ2-5, with 7 bases identical to TRBD1. With 3 bases clipped from V and 11 bases from J, the junction kept 12 bases outside the gene matches. CDR1 is DFQATT and CDR2 is SNEGSKA in the germline V gene (reference sequence). CDR3 length: 13 residues. The CDR3 region has the DNA TGCAGTGCTAGCCTGACAGGGCTAAGTGAGCAGTACTTC. It translates to CSASLTGLSEQYF.